Listed below are T cell receptor beta chains from one sample, sequenced in a study of type 1 and type 2 diabetes patients. TCRdb re-called the multiplex PCR reads with MiXCR, one entry per CDR3 protein. Of 250,000 to 300,000 distinct CDR3 sequences listed, more than 40% are singletons. The sample consisted of peripheral blood mononuclear cells (PBMCs). These receptors all come from a man between 18 and 29 years old with type 2 diabetes. CDR3s include the opening cysteine and the closing phenylalanine or tryptophan. Each record gives: J gene, clone size, D gene, V gene, CDR3 DNA, CDR3 protein. The D gene is left open where the match is weak. For some rows the clone size is stated as once, few or many, or as a class when expanded; others skip it.

j_call: TRBJ1-2; clone_size: .; d_call: TRBD1; v_call: TRBV12-3/TRBV12-4; cdr3_nt: TGTGCCAGCAGTTTAGGGCTGCGACAGGGTGGTTATGGCTACACCTTC; cdr3_aa: CASSLGLRQGGYGYTF
j_call: TRBJ2-5; clone_size: .; d_call: .; v_call: TRBV28; cdr3_nt: TGTGCCACCAGGGGGGGAGCCCTGAAGACCCAGTACTTC; cdr3_aa: CATRGGALKTQYF
j_call: TRBJ2-7; clone_size: .; d_call: .; v_call: TRBV29-1; cdr3_nt: TGCAGCGTTGCCGGCCTAAGACCCCTCTACGAGCAGTACTTC; cdr3_aa: CSVAGLRPLYEQYF
j_call: TRBJ2-3; clone_size: .; d_call: .; v_call: TRBV7-2; cdr3_nt: TGTGCCAGCAGCTTAATTCTCGGCCCCCTTAGCACAGATACGCAGTATTTT; cdr3_aa: CASSLILGPLSTDTQYF
j_call: TRBJ2-1; clone_size: .; d_call: TRBD2; v_call: TRBV20-1; cdr3_nt: TGCAGTGCTAGAGGGACTAGCGGGCTCAATGAGCAGTTCTTC; cdr3_aa: CSARGTSGLNEQFF
j_call: TRBJ2-3; clone_size: few; d_call: .; v_call: TRBV5-1; cdr3_nt: TGCGCCAGCAGCTTGGCGGCGGGGGCCGCTAATACGCAGTATTTT; cdr3_aa: CASSLAAGAANTQYF
j_call: TRBJ2-5; clone_size: many; d_call: TRBD2; v_call: TRBV7-2; cdr3_nt: TGTGCCAGTGGGGGGGTCGGGGAGACCCAGTACTTC; cdr3_aa: CASGGVGETQYF
j_call: TRBJ2-7; clone_size: .; d_call: .; v_call: TRBV5-4; cdr3_nt: TGTGCCAGCAGCTCCCACAGTAGGGACGAGCAGTACTTC; cdr3_aa: CASSSHSRDEQYF
j_call: TRBJ1-1; clone_size: few; d_call: .; v_call: TRBV19; cdr3_nt: TGTGCCAGTAGTATAACAGGCACTGAAGCTTTCTTT; cdr3_aa: CASSITGTEAFF
j_call: TRBJ1-6; clone_size: .; d_call: .; v_call: TRBV14; cdr3_nt: TGTGCCAGCAGTGATATAACCTATAATTCACCCCTCCACTTT; cdr3_aa: CASSDITYNSPLHF
j_call: TRBJ2-1; clone_size: few; d_call: TRBD2; v_call: TRBV20-1; cdr3_nt: TGCAGTGCTAGAGGAAATCGCGGGGGGCGCACCTACAATGAGCAGTTCTTC; cdr3_aa: CSARGNRGGRTYNEQFF
j_call: TRBJ1-1; clone_size: .; d_call: .; v_call: TRBV7-3; cdr3_nt: TGTGCCAGCAGCTTAATGGGCCCGAACACTGAAGCTTTCTTT; cdr3_aa: CASSLMGPNTEAFF
j_call: TRBJ2-7; clone_size: many; d_call: TRBD1; v_call: TRBV10-3; cdr3_nt: TGTGCCATCAGTGAGTCGAGGGACAGAGCCTACGAGCAGTACTTC; cdr3_aa: CAISESRDRAYEQYF
j_call: TRBJ1-2; clone_size: few; d_call: .; v_call: TRBV6-6; cdr3_nt: TGTGCCAGCAGTTACTCGATGGGGGGGGCTGACACCTTC; cdr3_aa: CASSYSMGGADTF
j_call: TRBJ2-1; clone_size: .; d_call: TRBD2; v_call: TRBV7-3; cdr3_nt: TGTGCCAGCAGCTTAAGGGCGGGAGAACTCAATGAGCAGTTCTTC; cdr3_aa: CASSLRAGELNEQFF
j_call: TRBJ1-2; clone_size: many; d_call: TRBD1; v_call: TRBV6-5; cdr3_nt: TGTGCCAGCAGCAGACAGGGGGAATTCTATGGCTACACCTTC; cdr3_aa: CASSRQGEFYGYTF
j_call: TRBJ2-1; clone_size: few; d_call: .; v_call: TRBV15; cdr3_nt: TGTGCCACCAGCAGAGTCTACAATGAGCAGTTCTTC; cdr3_aa: CATSRVYNEQFF
j_call: TRBJ2-7; clone_size: few; d_call: TRBD2; v_call: TRBV20-1; cdr3_nt: TGCAGTGCGAAAGCGGGGGGCTCCAACTACGAGCAGTACTTC; cdr3_aa: CSAKAGGSNYEQYF
j_call: TRBJ2-5; clone_size: few; d_call: TRBD1; v_call: TRBV6-1; cdr3_nt: TGTGCCAGCAACCCGGGCAGGGGGCGAGGGGAGACCCAGTACTTC; cdr3_aa: CASNPGRGRGETQYF
j_call: TRBJ1-1; clone_size: few; d_call: .; v_call: TRBV19; cdr3_nt: TGTGCCACTTCAACCAGGGGCGCTCGGATGAACACTGAAGCTTTCTTT; cdr3_aa: CATSTRGARMNTEAFF
j_call: TRBJ2-1; clone_size: .; d_call: .; v_call: TRBV6-5; cdr3_nt: TGTGCCAGCACGTTTCGAACAGACGAATCCAATGAGCAGTTCTTC; cdr3_aa: CASTFRTDESNEQFF
j_call: TRBJ2-7; clone_size: .; d_call: .; v_call: TRBV7-3; cdr3_nt: TGTGCCAGCACCTGGGGGTCTACCTACGAGCAGTACTTC; cdr3_aa: CASTWGSTYEQYF
j_call: TRBJ1-1; clone_size: few; d_call: TRBD1; v_call: TRBV24-1; cdr3_nt: TGTGCCACCAGTCCATCCCCGGGACAGGGTGGCGAAGGGGAAGCTTTCTTT; cdr3_aa: CATSPSPGQGGEGEAFF
j_call: TRBJ1-5; clone_size: once; d_call: .; v_call: TRBV2; cdr3_nt: TGTGCCAGCAGGGATCCGGGCATCGATCAGCCCCAGCATTTT; cdr3_aa: CASRDPGIDQPQHF
j_call: TRBJ2-5; clone_size: .; d_call: TRBD1; v_call: TRBV11-2; cdr3_nt: TGTGCCAGCAGCTTAGGGACAGGTTTCGGGGAGACCCAGTACTTC; cdr3_aa: CASSLGTGFGETQYF
j_call: TRBJ1-1; clone_size: .; d_call: TRBD1; v_call: TRBV10-3; cdr3_nt: TGTGCCAGCGGAGGACAGGGCGGGTACACTGAAGCTTTCTTT; cdr3_aa: CASGGQGGYTEAFF
j_call: TRBJ1-2; clone_size: .; d_call: .; v_call: TRBV20-1; cdr3_nt: TGCGGTGCTATTGTTCAGGGCTACACCTTC; cdr3_aa: CGAIVQGYTF
j_call: TRBJ2-7; clone_size: .; d_call: TRBD2; v_call: TRBV15; cdr3_nt: TGTGCCACCAGCAGGTTAGCGGGAGTCTACGAGCAGTACTTC; cdr3_aa: CATSRLAGVYEQYF
j_call: TRBJ1-1; clone_size: few; d_call: .; v_call: TRBV10-3; cdr3_nt: TGTGCCATCAGTGAATCGTGGGAAGCTTTCTTT; cdr3_aa: CAISESWEAFF
j_call: TRBJ2-1; clone_size: .; d_call: .; v_call: TRBV12-3/TRBV12-4; cdr3_nt: TGTGCCAGCAGCCAAAGGGGACTCGGGACTTTCAATGAGCAGTTCTTC; cdr3_aa: CASSQRGLGTFNEQFF
j_call: TRBJ2-2; clone_size: .; d_call: TRBD1; v_call: TRBV5-4; cdr3_nt: TGTGCCAGCAGCCTCCGACAGGGACGTGGCACCGGGGAGCTGTTTTTT; cdr3_aa: CASSLRQGRGTGELFF